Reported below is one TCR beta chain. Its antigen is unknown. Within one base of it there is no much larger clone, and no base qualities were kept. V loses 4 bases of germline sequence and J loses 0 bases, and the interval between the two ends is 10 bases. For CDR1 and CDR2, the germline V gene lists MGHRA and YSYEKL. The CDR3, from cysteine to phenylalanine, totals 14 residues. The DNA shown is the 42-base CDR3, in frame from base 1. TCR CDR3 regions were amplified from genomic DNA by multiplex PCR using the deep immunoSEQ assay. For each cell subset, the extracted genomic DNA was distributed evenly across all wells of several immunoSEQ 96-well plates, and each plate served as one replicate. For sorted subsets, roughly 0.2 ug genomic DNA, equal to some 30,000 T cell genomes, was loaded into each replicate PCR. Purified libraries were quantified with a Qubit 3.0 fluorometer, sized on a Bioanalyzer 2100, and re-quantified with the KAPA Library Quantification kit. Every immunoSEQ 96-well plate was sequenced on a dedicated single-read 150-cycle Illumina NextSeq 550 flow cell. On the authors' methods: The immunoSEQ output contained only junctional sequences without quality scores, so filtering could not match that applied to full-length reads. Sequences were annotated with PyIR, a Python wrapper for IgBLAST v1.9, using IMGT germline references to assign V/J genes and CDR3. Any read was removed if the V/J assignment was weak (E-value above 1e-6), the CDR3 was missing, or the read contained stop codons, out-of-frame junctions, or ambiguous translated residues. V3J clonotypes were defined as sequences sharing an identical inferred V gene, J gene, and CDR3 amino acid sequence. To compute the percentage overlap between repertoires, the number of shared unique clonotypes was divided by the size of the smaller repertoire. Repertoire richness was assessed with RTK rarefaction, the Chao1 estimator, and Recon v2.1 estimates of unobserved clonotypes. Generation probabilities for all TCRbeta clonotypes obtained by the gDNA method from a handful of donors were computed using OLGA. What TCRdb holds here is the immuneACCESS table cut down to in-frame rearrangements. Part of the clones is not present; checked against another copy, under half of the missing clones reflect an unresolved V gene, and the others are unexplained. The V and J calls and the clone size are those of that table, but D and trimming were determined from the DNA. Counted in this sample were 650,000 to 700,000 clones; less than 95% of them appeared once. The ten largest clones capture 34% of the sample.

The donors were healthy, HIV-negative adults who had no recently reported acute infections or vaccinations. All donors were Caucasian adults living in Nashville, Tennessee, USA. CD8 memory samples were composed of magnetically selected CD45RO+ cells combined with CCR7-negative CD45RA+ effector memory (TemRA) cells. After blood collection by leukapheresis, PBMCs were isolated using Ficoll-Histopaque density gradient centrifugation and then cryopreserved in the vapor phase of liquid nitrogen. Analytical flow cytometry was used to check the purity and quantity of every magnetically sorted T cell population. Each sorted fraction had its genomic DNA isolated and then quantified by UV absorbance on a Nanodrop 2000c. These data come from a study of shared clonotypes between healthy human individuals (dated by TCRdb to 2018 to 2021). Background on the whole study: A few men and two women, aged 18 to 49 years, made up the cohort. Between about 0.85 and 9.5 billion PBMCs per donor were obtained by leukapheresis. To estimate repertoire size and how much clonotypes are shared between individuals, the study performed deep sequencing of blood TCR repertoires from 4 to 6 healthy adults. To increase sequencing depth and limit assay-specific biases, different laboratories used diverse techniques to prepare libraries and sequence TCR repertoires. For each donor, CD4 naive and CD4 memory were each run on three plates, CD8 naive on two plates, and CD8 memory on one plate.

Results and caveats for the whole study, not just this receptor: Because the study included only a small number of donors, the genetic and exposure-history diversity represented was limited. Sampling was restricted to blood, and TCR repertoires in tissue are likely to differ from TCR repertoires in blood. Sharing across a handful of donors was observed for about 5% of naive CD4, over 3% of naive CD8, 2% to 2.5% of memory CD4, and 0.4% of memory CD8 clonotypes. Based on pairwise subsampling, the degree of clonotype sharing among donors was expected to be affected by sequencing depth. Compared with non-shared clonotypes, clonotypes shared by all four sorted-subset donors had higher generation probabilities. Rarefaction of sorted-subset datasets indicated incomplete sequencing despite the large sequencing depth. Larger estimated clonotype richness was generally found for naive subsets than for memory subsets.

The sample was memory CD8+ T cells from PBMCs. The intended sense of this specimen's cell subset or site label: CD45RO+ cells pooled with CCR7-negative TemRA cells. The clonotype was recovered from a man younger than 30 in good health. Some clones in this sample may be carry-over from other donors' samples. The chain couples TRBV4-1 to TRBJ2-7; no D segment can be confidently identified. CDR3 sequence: CASSPKSSSYEQYF. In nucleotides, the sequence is TGCGCCAGCAGCCCAAAGTCGAGCTCCTACGAGCAGTACTTC.